The 5 T cell receptor beta chains presented below share a single source sample, sequenced in a study of CD8+CD57+ T cells in acquired aplastic anemia. Profiling of TCR beta VDJ combinations and CDR3 sequences used genomic DNA as template. TCRdb re-analysed the reads in MiXCR, keeping a single row per CDR3 protein. The sample carries about 160,000 distinct CDR3 sequences, roughly 48% recorded once. Sequencing input: sorted CD4+, CD8+, or CD8+CD57+ T cells (not recorded which) from PBMCs. The receptor set was obtained from a human donor in good health.

V usage is TRBV11-1 and J usage is TRBJ2-7; TRBD2 might be the D (5 bases). The CDR3 has 17 residues. V lost 5 bases and J lost 3, with 23 bases in between. The germline gives CDR1 SGHAT, CDR2 FQDESV (reference sequence). The CDR3 region is CASSLDLTGIPLYEQYF. The CDR3 coding sequence is TGTGCCAGCAGCCTGGACTTAACGGGGATCCCTCTCTACGAGCAGTACTTC.

This chain joins TRBV4-1 and TRBJ2-5, with a possible D match to TRBD1 (6 bases). CDR3 length: 15 amino acids. Germline values: CDR1 MGHRA, CDR2 YSYEKL. Trimming pared 1 base from V and 6 bases from J, leaving 15 bases between. In nucleotides, the CDR3 is TGCGCCAGCAGCCAAGGTCAACAGGGCGGTCAGACCCAGTACTTC. Its protein product is CASSQGQQGGQTQYF.

This clonotype was counted ten times or more. J is TRBJ1-1 and V is TRBV20-1; D perhaps matches TRBD1 (5 bases). This CDR3 spans 14 amino acids. CDR1 is DFQATT, CDR2 SNEGSKA, per germline (reference sequence). The germline V and J ends were trimmed by 6 bases and 1 base, with 15 bases remaining between them. The CDR3 spells CSAWRTGGNTEAFF. Here the CDR3 DNA reads TGCAGTGCCTGGAGGACCGGGGGGAACACTGAAGCTTTCTTT.

Concerning this clonotype: One base away lies a much larger clone, so this may be a sequencing read error. The rearrangement links TRBV25-1 to TRBJ1-5; D is undetermined. This CDR3 spans 14 amino acids. Looked up from germline, CDR1 is MGHDK and CDR2 is SYGVNS. The V end was cut by 11 bases, the J end by 0 bases, with 14 bases between. CDR3 residues: CAGYDGYSNQPQHF. Here the CDR3 DNA reads TGTGCCGGCTATGATGGGTATAGCAATCAGCCCCAGCATTTT. Full variable domain (outside the CDR3, taken from reference TRBV25-1 and TRBJ1-5): EADIYQTPRYLVIGTGKKITLECSQTMGHDKMYWYQQDPGMELHLIHYSYGVNSTEKGDLSSESTVSRIRTEHFPLTLESARPSHTSQYLCAGYDGYSNQPQHFGDGTRLSIL.

The rearrangement uses TRBV11-2 and TRBJ1-2; D perhaps matches TRBD1 (5 bases). Per the germline V gene, CDR1 is SGHAT and CDR2 is FQNNGV. This CDR3 comprises 17 residues. Trimming left V 6 bases short and J 3 bases short, with 23 bases between. CDR3 in amino acids: CASSPAPSGAIYYGYTF. Written as DNA, the CDR3 is TGTGCCAGCAGTCCAGCCCCTAGCGGGGCAATTTACTATGGCTACACCTTC.